What follows are 7 T cell receptor beta chains derived from one specimen sequenced in a study of graft-versus-host responses after intestinal transplantation. Here immunoSEQ multiplex PCR was the method, and the copy in TCRdb shows in-frame clones only, minus some. The sample has around 71,000 clones, 90% to 95% seen once; the top ten hold about 0.53%. No antigen has been assigned to these receptors. The sample here was unstimulated CD8+ T cells sorted from spleen or lymph node cells, taken before intestinal transplant. The receptors shown here come from a human donor who received an intestinal transplant.

The gene calls are TRBV29-1 and TRBJ2-7, with D tentatively TRBD2 (5 bases). The CDR3 length is 13 residues. CDR1 is SQVTM, CDR2 ANQGSEA, per germline. V was shortened by 2 bases and J by 3 bases, with 11 bases between the two germline ends. This CDR3 is CSVELVEGYEQYF. In nucleotides, the CDR3 is TGCAGCGTTGAATTGGTTGAGGGCTACGAGCAGTACTTC.

The rearrangement joins TRBV5-1 to TRBJ2-7; a weak D match, TRBD2 (6 bases). This CDR3 spans 16 amino acids. Trimming pared 4 bases from V and 0 bases from J, leaving 17 bases between. CDR1 and CDR2 from the germline V gene are SGHRS and YFSETQ. The CDR3 region has the DNA TGCGCCAGCAGCCCGCCCTCGGAGGGGAGCTCCTACGAGCAGTACTTC. Protein: CASSPPSEGSSYEQYF.

The rearrangement links TRBV7-8 to TRBJ2-5; TRBD2 matches at 9 bases. The germline V gene encodes CDR1 SGHVS and CDR2 FQNEAQ. The trim removed 4 bases at V and 3 bases at J, leaving 3 bases unmatched. The CDR3 has 14 amino acids. CDR3 DNA: TGTGCCAGCAGCTACGGACTAGCGAAAGAGACCCAGTACTTC. Its translation: CASSYGLAKETQYF.

This clone has a single count. V usage is TRBV19 and J usage is TRBJ1-1; D is uncertain. The V gene lost 1 base and the J gene lost 0 bases, with 12 bases spanning the gap. Germline V gene lookup returns CDR1 LNHDA and CDR2 SQIVND (reference sequence). This CDR3 has 16 amino acids. The CDR3 here is CASSIGWSQMNTEAFF. DNA of the CDR3: TGTGCCAGTAGTATAGGGTGGAGTCAGATGAACACTGAAGCTTTCTTT.

The J gene is TRBJ2-7, the V gene TRBV10-3, with 12 bases matching TRBD1. V lost 5 bases, J lost 3 bases, and 11 bases stayed unmatched. CDR1 and CDR2 (germline): ENHRY, SYGVKD. The CDR3 has 17 amino acids. CDR3 loop: CAISSGQGAPSLYEQYF. The DNA of the CDR3 is TGTGCCATCAGTTCGGGACAGGGGGCACCAAGCCTCTACGAGCAGTACTTC.

CDR3 DNA sequence: TGTGCCAGCAGTTACTCCGCGGGCCCGGGTTACGAGCAGTACTTC. Its protein product is CASSYSAGPGYEQYF. This sequence joins TRBV6-5 and TRBJ2-7, with D perhaps matching TRBD2 (5 bases). The ends were cut back, 0 bases at V and 4 bases at J, with 13 bases in the middle. Germline-derived CDR1 and CDR2 are MNHEY and SVGAGI. This CDR3 has 15 amino acids.

The chain links TRBV27 to TRBJ2-2; D is unresolved. V was shortened by 7 bases and J by 2 bases, with 17 bases between the two germline ends. The CDR3 has 16 residues. CDR1 and CDR2 from the germline V gene are MNHEY and SMNVEV (reference sequence). The CDR3 coding sequence is TGTGCCAGCACCTTAGGCGCGTGGGTAAACACCGGGGAGCTGTTTTTT. Translation gives CASTLGAWVNTGELFF.